Each of the 25 T cell receptor beta chains below was sequenced from the same sample in a study of T cell responses to AZD1222 COVID-19 vaccine. The method was immunoSEQ multiplex PCR; TCRdb's version includes in-frame clones alone and lacks a portion of them. This sample yields approximately 160,000 clones, of which around 88% are seen a single time; roughly 2% belongs to the top ten. Sequences were derived from peripheral blood, sampled on day 0 of AZD1222 vaccination. These receptor sequences come from an adult in good health.

The rearrangement joins TRBV2 to TRBJ1-4, with no clear D. Trimming removed 6 bases from V and 3 bases from J, with 11 bases in between. The CDR3 extends over 14 amino acids. The V gene's germline CDR1 is SNHLY and CDR2 FYNNEI. The CDR3 sequence is CASRIPTSNEKLFF. DNA of the CDR3: TGTGCCAGCAGGATCCCCACCTCTAATGAAAAACTGTTTTTT.

The chain is built from TRBV18 and TRBJ1-1; D gene ambiguous. The germline gives CDR1 KGHSH, CDR2 LQKENI. The CDR3 sequence is 13 residues long. Between the trimmed V and J ends, which lost 5 bases and 0 bases, there was a span of 7 bases. In DNA form, the CDR3 reads TGTGCCAGCTCAGAGGGCGTGAACACTGAAGCTTTCTTT. Translation gives CASSEGVNTEAFF.

This clone was found once. The DNA for the CDR3 is TGTGCCATCAGTCCCCTAGCGGGAGGGCCAACAGATACGCAGTATTTT. The encoded protein is CAISPLAGGPTDTQYF. The chain has TRBV10-3 and TRBJ2-3, with 12 bases matching TRBD2. The V segment lost 5 bases and the J segment 3 bases; nucleotides outside the gene matches: 6. The CDR3 length is 16 residues. Looked up from germline, CDR1 is ENHRY and CDR2 is SYGVKD.

The V call is TRBV11-3, the J call TRBJ1-6; unclear D gene. Germline CDR1 is SGHNT and CDR2 is YENEEA. The CDR3 has 15 residues. Trimming removed 2 bases at V and 5 bases at J, with 10 bases between. For the CDR3, the DNA is TGTGCCAGCAGCTTATCGGAGAGGGATAATTCACCCCTCCACTTT. Protein: CASSLSERDNSPLHF.

The chain uses TRBV7-2 and TRBJ1-5, with D unresolved. The V gene lost 2 bases and the J gene lost 3 bases, with 14 bases spanning the gap. This CDR3 is built from 16 residues. From germline, CDR1 is SGHTA and CDR2 FQGNSA. The DNA for the CDR3 is TGTGCCAGCAGCTTACAGGCAGCTATAAACAATCAGCCCCAGCATTTT. It translates to CASSLQAAINNQPQHF.

The chain carries TRBV15 and TRBJ1-1, with D perhaps matching TRBD1 (5 bases). Trimming stripped 0 bases from V and 1 base from J, with 18 bases between. Germline assignment: CDR1 LNHNV and CDR2 YYDKDF (reference sequence). The CDR3 totals 18 residues. The CDR3 bases are TGTGCCACCAGCAGAGATGTCATGGTCGGGGCGAGGAACACTGAAGCTTTCTTT. The encoded protein is CATSRDVMVGARNTEAFF.

The genes are TRBV28 and TRBJ2-7; 7 bases are a match to TRBD1. Germline values: CDR1 MDHEN, CDR2 SYDVKM. The CDR3 is 13 amino acids. The ends lost 7 bases at V and 1 base at J; junction bases unmatched: 4. The CDR3 region has the DNA TGTGCCAGCACCGTGACAGGGTCCTACGAGCAGTACTTC. Protein product: CASTVTGSYEQYF.

The rearrangement joins TRBV7-8 to TRBJ1-6, with 12 bases identical to TRBD1. Germline CDR1 is SGHVS and CDR2 is FQNEAQ. The CDR3 spans 20 residues. The ends lost 1 base at V and 10 bases at J; junction bases unmatched: 17. CDR3 in amino acids: CASSLELWVGTGGLRSPLHF. The CDR3 DNA follows: TGTGCCAGCAGCTTAGAACTATGGGTAGGGACAGGGGGCCTTAGGTCACCCCTCCACTTT.

V gene TRBV6-1 combines with J gene TRBJ1-5; weak D call: TRBD1 (5 bases). Trimming cost V 2 bases and J 4 bases, with 15 bases left between them. The CDR3 runs to 16 residues. Germline-derived CDR1 and CDR2 are MNHNS and SASEGT. CDR3 region: CASSEWGGVGNQPQHF. The CDR3 DNA sequence: TGTGCCAGCAGTGAATGGGGAGGGGTGGGTAATCAGCCCCAGCATTTT.

Here the CDR3 DNA reads TGTGCCAGCAGCTTAGGGAAGAACTCTGGAAACACCATATATTTT. Protein sequence: CASSLGKNSGNTIYF. The chain couples TRBV7-9 to TRBJ1-3; D is unclear. The CDR3 runs to 15 residues. Trimming cost V 1 base and J 0 bases, with 7 bases left between them. Germline values: CDR1 SEHNR, CDR2 FQNEAQ (reference sequence).

In regard to this clone: The same CDR3 can be traced to other DNA sequences in this sample. The V gene is TRBV6-5, the J gene TRBJ1-1; D unclear. From germline, CDR1 is MNHEY and CDR2 SVGAGI. The CDR3 sequence is 14 residues long. V shed 0 bases and J shed 0 bases, with 5 bases lying between them. The DNA of the CDR3 is TGTGCCAGCAGTTACTCCTCCCTGAACACTGAAGCTTTCTTT. Encoded protein: CASSYSSLNTEAFF.

The chain carries TRBV9 and TRBJ1-1; the D is unclear. In germline, CDR1 is SGDLS, CDR2 YYNGEE. Trimming removed 0 bases at V and 2 bases at J, with 23 bases between. The CDR3 has 19 residues. As DNA, the CDR3 is TGTGCCAGCAGCGTAGGGGTCGGGGTCTCCACTAATACAAACACTGAAGCTTTCTTT. Amino acids: CASSVGVGVSTNTNTEAFF.

J is TRBJ1-2 and V is TRBV4-3, with D possibly being TRBD1 (5 bases). Between the trimmed V and J ends, which lost 0 bases and 5 bases, there was a span of 10 bases. The germline V gene has CDR1 LGHNA and CDR2 YSLEER. The CDR3 runs to 14 residues. CDR3 DNA: TGCGCCAGCAGCCAAGATCTAGGGGATTATGGCTACACCTTC. It yields the protein CASSQDLGDYGYTF.

The chain joins TRBV10-3 to TRBJ2-7, with TRBD1 identical over 11 bases. Germline CDR1 reads ENHRY; CDR2 reads SYGVKD. The CDR3 sequence is 13 residues long. With V trimmed by 10 bases and J by 7 bases, 9 bases remained unmatched. CDR3 loop: CASRDRGAQEQYF. CDR3 bases: TGTGCCAGTCGGGACAGGGGGGCGCAAGAGCAGTACTTC.

In this sample, this clone turned up once. CDR3 region: CASSKGQGSIGYTF. The CDR3 nucleotides read TGTGCCAGCAGCAAGGGACAGGGTTCCATTGGCTACACCTTC. The chain is built from TRBV7-2 and TRBJ1-2; 9 nucleotides agree with TRBD1. Losses at the gene ends were 5 bases for V and 7 bases for J; bases not matched to a gene: 8. The CDR3 contains 14 residues. CDR1 SGHTA and CDR2 FQGNSA come from the germline V gene.

The chain has TRBV7-3 and TRBJ1-2; 9 bases align to TRBD1. Unmatched junction bases numbered 8, after V lost 3 bases and J lost 6 bases. The CDR3 extends over 15 amino acids. Germline CDR1 reads SGHTA; CDR2 reads FQGTGA. This CDR3 is CASSFSGQGIDGYTF. The CDR3 bases are TGTGCCAGCAGCTTTTCGGGACAGGGAATTGATGGCTACACCTTC.

The chain recombines TRBV15 with TRBJ1-6; the match to TRBD1 covers 9 bases. The germline CDR1 and CDR2 sequences are LNHNV and YYDKDF (reference sequence). J gave up 8 bases and V 6 bases, and 5 bases lay outside the gene matches. The CDR3 has 14 residues. CDR3 region: CATRTGGRDSPLHF. The CDR3 DNA reads TGTGCCACCAGGACAGGGGGGAGAGATTCACCCCTCCACTTT.

This chain connects TRBV3-1 (or the pseudogene TRBV3-2) to TRBJ2-7; 14 nucleotides agree with TRBD2. The CDR3 extends over 16 amino acids. Germline lookup yields CDR1 LGHDT and CDR2 YNNKEL (reference sequence). V gave up 2 bases and J gave up 6 bases; unmatched junction bases: 6. CDR3 residues: CASSQRGLAGGGEQYF. The CDR3 coding sequence is TGTGCCAGCAGCCAACGCGGACTAGCGGGAGGCGGCGAGCAGTACTTC.

The chain carries TRBV6-1 and TRBJ1-1; no clear D gene. This CDR3 is 13 amino acids long. With 2 bases removed from V and 11 bases from J, the gap between germline ends came to 15 bases. CDR1 and CDR2 from the germline V gene are MNHNS and SASEGT. The CDR3 coding sequence is TGTGCCAGCAGTGAATGGAGCCAAGAAGGGGCTTTCTTT. The encoded protein is CASSEWSQEGAFF.

This chain links TRBV5-1 with TRBJ2-3; no clear D. Deletions cut 0 bases from V and 0 bases from J, with 11 bases between. The V gene's germline CDR1 is SGHRS and CDR2 YFSETQ. The CDR3 has 16 residues. The CDR3 DNA follows: TGCGCCAGCAGCTTGGAAGGGTTCCGAAGCACAGATACGCAGTATTTT. Translating it yields CASSLEGFRSTDTQYF.

The table lists this clone with a few counts. The V gene is TRBV7-2, the J gene TRBJ2-1; 10 bases fit TRBD2. J was trimmed by 7 bases and V by 1 base; bases with no gene match: 4. This CDR3 region has 15 residues. Germline assignment: CDR1 SGHTA and CDR2 FQGNSA. The CDR3 nucleotides read TGTGCCAGCAGCTTAGTAGCGGGAGGTGGGAATGAGCAGTTCTTC. Its translation: CASSLVAGGGNEQFF.

The chain joins TRBV2 to TRBJ1-5; TRBD1 matches at 9 bases. The CDR3 is 17 residues long. The J segment lost 1 base and the V segment lost 6 bases, leaving 10 bases of the junction unmatched. Germline V gene sequence: CDR1 SNHLY, CDR2 FYNNEI. The CDR3 protein is CASSNTGTGSSNQPQHF. The CDR3 nucleotides read TGTGCCAGCAGCAATACCGGGACAGGGTCGAGCAATCAGCCCCAGCATTTT.

V gene TRBV11-2 combines with J gene TRBJ1-5; tentative D call: TRBD1 (6 bases). The CDR3 contains 14 residues. V lost 4 bases and J 7 bases, leaving 14 bases between the germline ends. Germline V gene sequence: CDR1 SGHAT, CDR2 FQNNGV. CDR3 residues: CASSSGGGGQPQHF. The DNA of the CDR3 is TGTGCCAGCAGCTCCGGGGGCGGAGGACAGCCCCAGCATTTT.

This chain links TRBV6-4 with TRBJ2-6; D perhaps matches TRBD2 (5 bases). V was trimmed by 0 bases and J by 0 bases, leaving 6 bases between them. In germline, CDR1 is MRHNA, CDR2 SNTAGT. CDR3 length equals 16 residues. This chain's CDR3 is CASSDSGSSGANVLTF. CDR3 DNA: TGTGCCAGCAGTGACTCAGGGAGCTCTGGGGCCAACGTCCTGACTTTC.

The genes are TRBV2 and TRBJ1-2; tentative D call: TRBD1 (5 bases). The germline V gene has CDR1 SNHLY and CDR2 FYNNEI. Trimming removed 4 bases from V and 4 bases from J, with 13 bases in between. This CDR3 comprises 14 residues. The CDR3 here is CASSVGALGYGYTF. The CDR3 DNA reads TGTGCCAGCAGTGTCGGGGCCCTAGGCTATGGCTACACCTTC.